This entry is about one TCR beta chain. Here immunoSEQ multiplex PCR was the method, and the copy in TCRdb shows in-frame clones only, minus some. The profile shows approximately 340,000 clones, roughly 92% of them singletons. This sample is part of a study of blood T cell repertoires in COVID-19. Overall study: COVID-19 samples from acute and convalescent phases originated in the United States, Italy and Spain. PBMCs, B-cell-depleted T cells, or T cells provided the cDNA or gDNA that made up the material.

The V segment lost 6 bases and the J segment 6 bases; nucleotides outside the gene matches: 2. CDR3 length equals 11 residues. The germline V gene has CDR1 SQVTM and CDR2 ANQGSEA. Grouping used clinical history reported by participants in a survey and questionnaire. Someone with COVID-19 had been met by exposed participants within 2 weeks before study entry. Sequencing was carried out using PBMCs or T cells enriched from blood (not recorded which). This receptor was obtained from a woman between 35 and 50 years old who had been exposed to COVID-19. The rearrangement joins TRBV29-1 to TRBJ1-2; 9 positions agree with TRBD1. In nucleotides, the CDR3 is TGCAGCGTCGGACAGGGGAATGGCTACACCTTC. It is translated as CSVGQGNGYTF.